The present entry profiles one TCR beta chain with its context. The sample originates from a study of monozygotic twins with inflammatory bowel disease. TCRdb reprocessed the 5' RACE reads and stores each CDR3 protein as one record, lacking DNA. The repertoire shows 140,000 to 150,000 distinct CDR3 sequences; the top ten hold roughly 1.2%. Germline V CDR1 and CDR2: DFQATT, SNEGSKA (reference sequence). The CDR3 is made up of 12 amino acids. The chain uses TRBV20-1 and TRBJ1-3; with no DNA, the TCRdb D assignment of TRBD1 cannot be verified. This clonotype was sampled from a human donor with ulcerative colitis or Crohn's disease, or a healthy co-twin of an affected twin (not recorded which). The sequenced sample consisted of blood. The CDR3 protein is CSAPGQTNTIYF.